This TCR beta chain comes out of a study of blood T cell repertoires in COVID-19 (TCRdb year 2020). In terms of the full investigation: The collaborator samples originated in the United States, Italy and Spain and spanned the acute and convalescent phases of COVID-19. The material from the prospective study consisted of cDNA or gDNA derived from T cells, B-cell-depleted T cells, or PBMCs. Nearly every sample came with metadata listing a de-identified subject ID, COVID-19 status, age in years and sex. HLA class I and class II types, where available, came from metadata supplied by the sample provider rather than from assay-based typing. Samples were obtained from the ongoing ImmuneRACE study (first 160 participants) and from 1,254 subjects provided by 6 global collaborators. The dataset comprised deeply sampled blood TCRbeta repertoires from subjects exposed to, actively infected with, or recovered from COVID-19. The repertoires were released in a freely available public database intended as a resource for research on the immune response to SARS-CoV-2. On the study overall, not on this receptor specifically: Clinical and demographic metadata were provided uncurated, with the amount varying by source and participant.

Regarding this clone: This clone's antigen is unknown. Qualities for individual bases were not recorded, and no much larger clone is one base off.

The collaborating institutions used their own protocols to collect whole blood in K2EDTA tubes. For TCRbeta analysis, collaborators shipped samples as frozen whole blood, isolated PBMCs, or DNA extracted from either of those sample types. TCRbeta CDR3 regions were amplified from genomic DNA using the immunoSEQ Assay, a bias-controlled multiplex PCR. The original methods were these. The number of nucleated cells in each sample was estimated from the amplification of reference gene primers within the assay. To quantify the absolute abundance of each unique TCRbeta CDR3 rearrangement, sequence reads were collapsed and filtered. For each sample, productive Simpson clonality was calculated as the square root of Simpson's diversity index across productive rearrangements. Held by TCRdb, this immuneACCESS table contains in-frame sequences only and omits some clones. Under half of the omission traces to an unresolved V gene where checked; the cause of the rest is unknown. The V and J calls and the clone size are those of that table, but D and trimming were determined from the DNA. The sample table records approximately 100,000 clones; approximately 85% of these occur just once. The ten largest clones represent more than 2% of the sample.

A distance of 7 bases separates the germline ends of V and J, which lose 3 bases and 2 bases respectively. The CDR3 covers 13 residues, taking in both the cysteine and the phenylalanine. The only DNA kept is the CDR3, 39 bases in frame from the first base. CDR1 KGHSH and CDR2 LQKENI were looked up in the germline V gene. This TCR came from a human donor in a cohort sampled during active COVID-19. The chain links TRBV18 with TRBJ2-5, with TRBD1 tentatively as D gene (5 bases match). The sample taken for sequencing was peripheral blood. The DNA sequence is TGTGCCAGCTCACCGGGGCCTCAAGAGACCCAGTACTTC. The encoded protein is CASSPGPQETQYF.